Listed below are T cell receptor beta chains from one sample, sequenced in a study of T cell responses to AZD1222 COVID-19 vaccine. Some clones are missing from TCRdb's copy, which holds only in-frame ones; the method was immunoSEQ multiplex PCR. The sample includes around 120,000 clones, roughly 90% seen only once; the top ten take approximately 2.5%. Specimen: peripheral blood, collected on day 0 of AZD1222 vaccination. The receptors were sampled from an adult in good health. Each CDR3 is given with its conserved first and last residue. A D gene is named only where the DNA matches it firmly. Clone size appears in some rows only: once, few, many, or a class for an expanded clone.

J gene,V gene,clone size,D gene,CDR3 protein,CDR3 DNA
TRBJ2-2,TRBV4-1,once,.,CASSHPESGDQAGELFF,TGCGCCAGCAGCCATCCCGAGTCAGGGGATCAGGCCGGGGAGCTGTTTTTT
TRBJ1-6,TRBV13,.,.,CASSLSDRPSPLHF,TGTGCCAGCAGCTTGTCAGACAGACCTTCACCCCTCCACTTT
TRBJ2-2,TRBV5-1,.,.,CASTTLKPGELFF,TGCGCCAGCACCACTTTAAAGCCCGGGGAGCTGTTTTTT
TRBJ2-7,TRBV27,.,.,CASSLSGLGPYEQYF,TGTGCCAGCAGTTTATCCGGATTAGGTCCCTACGAGCAGTACTTC
TRBJ2-7,TRBV21-1,.,.,CASSPPYEQYF,TGTGCCAGCAGCCCCCCCTACGAGCAGTACTTC
TRBJ2-7,TRBV6-4,.,TRBD2,CASSGRTSGITSYEQYF,TGTGCCAGCAGTGGAAGGACTAGCGGGATTACCTCCTACGAGCAGTACTTC
TRBJ2-1,TRBV7-2,.,.,CASSLDGGVNNEQFF,TGTGCCAGCAGCTTAGACGGTGGGGTTAACAATGAGCAGTTCTTC
TRBJ1-2,TRBV7-2,.,.,CASSSVGPPNYGYTF,TGTGCCAGCAGCTCAGTCGGGCCTCCTAACTATGGCTACACCTTC
TRBJ1-6,TRBV7-6,.,.,CASSLDGGWNSPLHF,TGTGCCAGCAGCTTAGATGGGGGGTGGAATTCACCCCTCCACTTT
TRBJ1-1,TRBV28,once,TRBD1,CASSLWGGGRPTEAFF,TGTGCCAGCAGTTTATGGGGAGGGGGCCGTCCCACTGAAGCTTTCTTT
TRBJ2-3,TRBV7-9,once,TRBD1,CASSPPPRGPDTDTQYF,TGTGCCAGCAGCCCACCACCCAGGGGGCCGGACACAGATACGCAGTATTTT
TRBJ2-3,TRBV12-5,.,TRBD2,CASGTGPHRLAESTDTQYF,TGTGCTAGTGGTACTGGTCCTCATAGACTAGCGGAAAGCACAGATACGCAGTATTTT
TRBJ1-5,TRBV6-4,.,.,CASSEQMDQPQHF,TGTGCCAGCAGTGAACAAATGGATCAGCCCCAGCATTTT
TRBJ2-1,TRBV9,.,TRBD2,CASSVTSGNDEQFF,TGTGCCAGCAGCGTAACTAGCGGGAACGATGAGCAGTTCTTC
TRBJ1-2,TRBV27,.,.,CASGVRSYGYTF,TGTGCCAGCGGCGTTCGTTCATATGGCTACACCTTC
TRBJ2-1,TRBV4-3,.,TRBD2,CASSQVRFAGGNEQFF,TGCGCCAGCAGCCAAGTTAGGTTCGCGGGAGGCAATGAGCAGTTCTTC
TRBJ1-2,TRBV29-1,.,.,CSVDGDNYGYTF,TGCAGCGTTGATGGGGATAACTATGGCTACACCTTC
TRBJ2-1,TRBV7-6,.,TRBD2,CASSFRAREGWWNEQFF,TGTGCCAGCAGTTTCAGGGCGCGGGAGGGCTGGTGGAATGAGCAGTTCTTC
TRBJ2-2,TRBV5-1,.,.,CASSLRPGTPGELFF,TGCGCCAGCAGCTTACGTCCGGGAACTCCCGGGGAGCTGTTTTTT
TRBJ2-3,TRBV19,.,TRBD2,CASSPGLAISTDTQYF,TGTGCCAGTAGTCCGGGACTAGCGATAAGCACAGATACGCAGTATTTT
TRBJ1-3,TRBV14,.,.,CASSQVISGNTIYF,TGTGCCAGCAGCCAGGTTATCTCTGGAAACACCATATATTTT
TRBJ1-2,TRBV7-9,.,.,CASSRGIVSYGYTF,TGTGCCAGCAGCCGGGGCATAGTCTCCTATGGCTACACCTTC
TRBJ1-1,TRBV2,.,.,CASSVWDTEAFF,TGTGCCAGCAGTGTTTGGGACACTGAAGCTTTCTTT
TRBJ1-3,TRBV7-8,.,TRBD1,CASSFGTGGENTIYF,TGTGCCAGCAGCTTTGGGACAGGGGGTGAAAACACCATATATTTT
TRBJ1-6,TRBV7-2,.,.,CASSPEPYNSPLHF,TGTGCCAGCAGCCCGGAGCCCTATAATTCACCCCTCCACTTT
TRBJ1-1,TRBV11-3,few,.,CASSRRGEAEAFF,TGTGCCAGCTCCCGACGGGGGGAGGCTGAAGCTTTCTTT
TRBJ2-3,TRBV24-1,.,.,CATSGRESTDTQYF,TGTGCCACCAGTGGCAGGGAAAGCACAGATACGCAGTATTTT
TRBJ2-3,TRBV11-1,.,.,CASSSRSGGVHTQYF,TGTGCCAGCAGCTCCCGTTCGGGGGGCGTCCATACGCAGTATTTT
TRBJ2-1,TRBV6-2/TRBV6-3,once,.,CASSYDRSSYNEQFF,TGTGCCAGCAGTTACGACAGGAGCTCCTACAATGAGCAGTTCTTC
TRBJ1-1,TRBV30,.,.,CAWRDLGGRNTEAFF,TGTGCCTGGAGGGATCTTGGGGGACGGAACACTGAAGCTTTCTTT
TRBJ1-1,TRBV6-5,.,.,CASISWGHMNTEAFF,TGTGCCAGCATCTCGTGGGGACACATGAACACTGAAGCTTTCTTT
TRBJ2-5,TRBV15,.,.,CATSRAQETQYF,TGTGCCACCAGCAGAGCTCAAGAGACCCAGTACTTC
TRBJ1-4,TRBV28,.,TRBD1,CASRPTGGSNEKLFF,TGTGCCAGCAGGCCAACAGGGGGGTCTAATGAAAAACTGTTTTTT
TRBJ1-1,TRBV3-1/TRBV3-2,.,.,CASSPGIMNTEAFF,TGTGCCAGCAGCCCGGGAATTATGAACACTGAAGCTTTCTTT
TRBJ2-1,TRBV5-1,.,.,CASSLDPPSSYNEQFF,TGCGCCAGCAGCTTGGACCCTCCCAGCTCCTACAATGAGCAGTTCTTC
TRBJ2-1,TRBV2,.,.,CASRETSGNEQFF,TGTGCCAGCAGAGAGACTAGTGGGAATGAGCAGTTCTTC
TRBJ2-2,TRBV5-1,.,TRBD1,CASSYRTGGTGELFF,TGCGCCAGCAGCTATCGGACAGGGGGCACCGGGGAGCTGTTTTTT
TRBJ2-3,TRBV19,.,.,CASSPAGTDTQYF,TGTGCCAGTAGTCCTGCCGGCACAGATACGCAGTATTTT
TRBJ2-7,TRBV7-8,.,.,CASSSLGRGPYEQYF,TGTGCCAGCAGCTCGCTGGGACGGGGACCCTACGAGCAGTACTTC
TRBJ1-6,TRBV9,.,.,CASSAGEVAPLHF,TGTGCCAGCAGCGCGGGGGAAGTGGCGCCCCTCCACTTT
TRBJ2-1,TRBV25-1,.,.,CASLSQRVGTSYNEQFF,TGTGCCAGCCTTAGCCAGCGGGTGGGGACTTCTTACAATGAGCAGTTCTTC
TRBJ2-4,TRBV6-6,.,.,CASSRLQAGAKNIQYF,TGTGCCAGCAGTCGACTGCAGGCCGGGGCAAAAAACATTCAGTACTTC
TRBJ2-1,TRBV30,.,TRBD2,CAWKRLAGVYNEQFF,TGTGCCTGGAAGAGGCTAGCGGGAGTCTACAATGAGCAGTTCTTC
TRBJ2-3,TRBV19,.,.,CASSFADTQYF,TGTGCCAGTAGTTTCGCAGATACGCAGTATTTT
TRBJ2-3,TRBV19,.,TRBD2,CASSMSRLAGVGTDTQYF,TGTGCCAGTAGTATGTCCCGACTAGCGGGAGTAGGCACAGATACGCAGTATTTT
TRBJ1-4,TRBV5-4,.,.,CASSPDGMNEKLFF,TGTGCCAGCAGCCCCGACGGTATGAATGAAAAACTGTTTTTT
TRBJ2-3,TRBV5-1,.,.,CASSLEAAGTTDTQYF,TGCGCCAGCAGCTTGGAGGCGGCGGGAACCACAGATACGCAGTATTTT
TRBJ2-7,TRBV6-1,.,.,CASSVLSGAGRVRSYEQYF,TGTGCCAGCAGTGTGTTGTCCGGGGCAGGGCGGGTTAGGTCCTACGAGCAGTACTTC
TRBJ2-2,TRBV19,few,TRBD2,CASTLAVNTGELFF,TGTGCCAGTACCCTAGCGGTGAACACCGGGGAGCTGTTTTTT
TRBJ1-1,TRBV2,.,.,CASRETNTEAFF,TGTGCCAGCAGGGAAACGAACACTGAAGCTTTCTTT
TRBJ2-7,TRBV3-1/TRBV3-2,.,.,CASSGARNNYEQYF,TGTGCCAGCAGCGGCGCCCGGAATAACTACGAGCAGTACTTC
TRBJ1-5,TRBV28,once,.,CASSLEGSNQPQHF,TGTGCCAGCAGTTTGGAGGGGAGTAATCAGCCCCAGCATTTT
TRBJ2-7,TRBV6-5,.,TRBD2,CASSPWSGRDDEQYF,TGTGCCAGCAGCCCCTGGAGCGGGAGGGACGACGAGCAGTACTTC
TRBJ1-2,TRBV5-6,.,.,CASSPTGTLVRYTF,TGTGCCAGCAGCCCGACCGGGACCCTGGTCCGCTACACCTTC
TRBJ1-2,TRBV12-3/TRBV12-4,once,.,CASSLLDGYGYTF,TGTGCCAGCAGTTTACTGGACGGTTATGGCTACACCTTC